The 31 T cell receptor beta chains listed next were all sequenced from one sample in a study of T cell responses to AZD1222 COVID-19 vaccine. Some clones are missing from TCRdb's copy, which holds only in-frame ones; the method was immunoSEQ multiplex PCR. Among about 64,000 clones, around nine tenths were seen once, and the ten largest hold about 6%. Sequencing used peripheral blood, obtained 28 days after the second dose of the MenACWY control vaccine. All receptors come from an adult who received the MenACWY meningococcal vaccine as a control.

J is TRBJ2-7 and V is TRBV12-3 or TRBV12-4, with D perhaps matching TRBD2 (5 bases). The V and J ends lost 4 bases and 2 bases respectively, with 9 bases between them. The CDR3 spans 13 residues. The CDR3 DNA sequence: TGTGCCAGCAGTTCCCGGGGTACCTACGAGCAGTACTTC. Protein: CASSSRGTYEQYF.

The V and J genes are TRBV9 and TRBJ1-1, with D unclear. The CDR3 covers 14 residues. Germline V gene lookup returns CDR1 SGDLS and CDR2 YYNGEE. V shed 0 bases and J shed 4 bases, with 10 bases lying between them. CDR3 loop: CASSVGPGSTEAFF. The CDR3, as DNA: TGTGCCAGCAGCGTAGGTCCCGGGAGCACTGAAGCTTTCTTT.

The V and J genes are TRBV9 and TRBJ2-7; 12 bases align to TRBD2. With 3 bases clipped from V and 7 bases from J, the junction kept 2 bases outside the gene matches. Germline V gene data show CDR1 as SGDLS and CDR2 as YYNGEE. This CDR3 spans 13 amino acids. CDR3: CASSDTSGREQYF. Here the CDR3 DNA reads TGTGCCAGCAGCGATACTAGCGGGAGGGAGCAGTACTTC. Full variable domain (rest looked up from reference TRBV9 and TRBJ2-7): DSGVTQTPKHLITATGQRVTLRCSPRSGDLSVYWYQQSLDQGLQFLIQYYNGEERAKGNILERFSAQQFPDLHSELNLSSLELGDSALYFCASSDTSGREQYFGPGTRLTVT.

The chain couples TRBV7-9 to TRBJ1-1; TRBD1 aligns across 7 bases. From germline, CDR1 is SEHNR and CDR2 FQNEAQ (reference sequence). V was clipped by 1 base and J by 5 bases; unmatched bases: 7. The CDR3 contains 15 residues. The CDR3 protein is CASSLVGGPITEAFF. The CDR3 region has the DNA TGTGCCAGCAGCTTAGTAGGGGGCCCGATAACTGAAGCTTTCTTT.

V usage is TRBV10-3 and J usage is TRBJ1-3; D unresolved. The CDR3 consists of 12 residues. Germline lookup yields CDR1 ENHRY and CDR2 SYGVKD. V was pared by 4 bases and J by 4 bases, with 5 bases between. In DNA form, the CDR3 reads TGTGCCATCAGTGTTTCGGGAAACACCATATATTTT. It specifies CAISVSGNTIYF.

The chain carries TRBV7-8 and TRBJ2-7; D is possibly TRBD1 or TRBD2 (5 bases each). The CDR3 has 15 residues. Looked up from germline, CDR1 is SGHVS and CDR2 is FQNEAQ. Trimming took off 1 base at V and 8 bases at J, with 18 bases between the two ends. The CDR3, as DNA: TGTGCCAGCAGCTTAGTACCTAGCCAAGGGGAGAAGCAGTACTTC. It translates to CASSLVPSQGEKQYF. Combining the CDR3 with reference TRBV7-8 and TRBJ2-7 gives the whole variable domain GAGVSQSPRYKVAKRGQDVALRCDPISGHVSLFWYQQALGQGPEFLTYFQNEAQLDKSGLPSDRFFAERPEGSVSTLKIQRTQQEDSAVYLCASSLVPSQGEKQYFGPGTRLTVT.

V usage is TRBV7-2 and J usage is TRBJ2-5; D is undetermined. The CDR3 spans 14 residues. The germline V gene encodes CDR1 SGHTA and CDR2 FQGNSA. V shed 4 bases and J shed 1 base, with 10 bases lying between them. CDR3 in DNA: TGTGCCAGCAGCTCCTCGGGTCTCCAAGAGACCCAGTACTTC. Protein: CASSSSGLQETQYF.

The chain is built from TRBV5-6 and TRBJ2-2; D call uncertain. This CDR3 region has 13 residues. Deletions cut 5 bases from V and 4 bases from J, with 9 bases between. Germline CDR1 is SGHDT and CDR2 is YYEEEE. CDR3: CASRKEGTGELFF. CDR3 coding DNA: TGTGCCAGCAGAAAAGAAGGCACCGGGGAGCTGTTTTTT.

The chain recombines TRBV6-4 with TRBJ2-3; the D gene is possibly TRBD2 (6 bases). The germline gives CDR1 MRHNA, CDR2 SNTAGT. V lost 7 bases and J lost 2, with 13 bases in between. The CDR3 runs to 14 residues. This CDR3 reads CASMYGGNTDTQYF. Here the CDR3 DNA reads TGTGCCAGCATGTATGGCGGGAACACAGATACGCAGTATTTT.

This clone was counted only a few times. This chain links TRBV6-4 with TRBJ2-2, with 9 nucleotides matching TRBD2. CDR3 length: 15 amino acids. The junction had 3 bases not matched to a gene; V was cut back by 3 bases and J by 4 bases. Germline loops: CDR1 MRHNA, CDR2 SNTAGT. CDR3 coding DNA: TGTGCCAGCAGTGAGGTTAGCGGGAGCACCGGGGAGCTGTTTTTT. It codes for CASSEVSGSTGELFF.

This chain uses TRBV28 with TRBJ1-2; possible D gene TRBD1, 5 bases. Per the germline V gene, CDR1 is MDHEN and CDR2 is SYDVKM. The CDR3 loop spans 13 amino acids. Trimming cost V 7 bases and J 7 bases, with 16 bases left between them. In DNA, the CDR3 is TGTGCCAGCAATGAGGGACCCCTCGGTGGCTACACCTTC. This gives the protein CASNEGPLGGYTF.

In its sample, this clone was seen a few times. This chain uses TRBV7-8 with TRBJ2-2; perhaps TRBD1 as D (6 bases). Germline CDR1 is SGHVS and CDR2 is FQNEAQ. V was trimmed by 5 bases and J by 5 bases, leaving 12 bases between them. This CDR3 comprises 14 residues. The CDR3: CASSQGFATGELFF. CDR3 nucleotide sequence: TGTGCCAGCAGCCAGGGGTTCGCGACCGGGGAGCTGTTTTTT.

The genes are TRBV28 and TRBJ2-3; weak D call: TRBD2 (6 bases). V dropped 5 bases and J dropped 1 base, with 10 bases sitting between them. The CDR3 covers 14 residues. Per germline, CDR1 MDHEN and CDR2 SYDVKM. The CDR3 region is CASSTPGGTDTQYF. The CDR3 nucleotides read TGTGCCAGCAGTACCCCGGGAGGCACAGATACGCAGTATTTT.

V usage is TRBV11-2 and J usage is TRBJ2-7; a weak D match, TRBD2 (6 bases). The CDR3 covers 16 residues. V shed 5 bases and J shed 0 bases, with 17 bases lying between them. CDR1 SGHAT and CDR2 FQNNGV come from the germline V gene. CDR3 sequence: CASSGGRASVSYEQYF. CDR3 DNA sequence: TGTGCCAGCAGCGGGGGACGGGCTAGCGTCTCCTACGAGCAGTACTTC.

The chain uses TRBV5-4 and TRBJ1-1; TRBD1 aligns across 9 bases. The length of the CDR3 is 15 residues. From germline, CDR1 is SGHNT and CDR2 YYREEE (reference sequence). The V and J ends lost 0 bases and 13 bases, in that order; junction bases with no gene match: 13. Written as DNA, the CDR3 is TGTGCCAGCAGCTTGGGGGGGACAGGGCCCTCTACGGGTTTCTTT. Encoded protein: CASSLGGTGPSTGFF.

The rearrangement links TRBV18 to TRBJ1-4; TRBD1 matches at 8 bases. The CDR3 is 17 residues long. Unmatched junction bases numbered 12, after V lost 2 bases and J lost 7 bases. Germline V gene lookup returns CDR1 KGHSH and CDR2 LQKENI. Here the CDR3 reads CASSPRAGGSLGEKLFF. CDR3 nucleotide sequence: TGTGCCAGCTCACCAAGGGCAGGGGGCAGTCTTGGTGAAAAACTGTTTTTT.

This clone showed up just once. This chain joins TRBV5-4 and TRBJ2-1, with D perhaps matching TRBD1 (5 bases). Germline V gene data show CDR1 as SGHNT and CDR2 as YYREEE (reference sequence). With 1 base removed from V and 0 bases from J, the gap between germline ends came to 20 bases. CDR3 length: 19 residues. This chain's CDR3 is CASSLSWGGATSSYNEQFF. The CDR3 DNA sequence: TGTGCCAGCAGCTTGTCGTGGGGCGGCGCCACGAGCTCCTACAATGAGCAGTTCTTC.

The chain joins TRBV18 to TRBJ1-2; D is unresolved. The V gene's germline CDR1 is KGHSH and CDR2 LQKENI. CDR3 length equals 15 residues. V dropped 2 bases and J dropped 7 bases, with 17 bases sitting between them. This CDR3 reads CASSPGFSGSSGYTF. As DNA, the CDR3 is TGTGCCAGCTCACCAGGGTTTTCAGGTTCGTCTGGCTACACCTTC.

J is TRBJ1-5 and V is TRBV28, with 8 bases fitting TRBD1. The ends lost 7 bases at V and 1 base at J; junction bases unmatched: 12. Germline V CDR1 and CDR2: MDHEN, SYDVKM. The CDR3 is 17 amino acids. CDR3 loop: CASKIDSGGNSNQPQHF. In DNA form, the CDR3 reads TGTGCCAGCAAGATAGACTCAGGGGGCAACAGCAATCAGCCCCAGCATTTT.

The DNA of the CDR3 is TGTGCCAGCAGCTTAGGGAAGAACACCGGGGAGCTGTTTTTT. Protein product: CASSLGKNTGELFF. The gene calls are TRBV7-2 and TRBJ2-2, with D unresolved. This CDR3 contains 14 residues. Germline V lookup: CDR1 SGHTA, CDR2 FQGNSA. V was trimmed by 1 base and J by 1 base, leaving 4 bases between them.

The rearrangement joins TRBV7-9 to TRBJ1-2; D is undetermined. This CDR3 is built from 13 residues. Germline V gene lookup returns CDR1 SEHNR and CDR2 FQNEAQ (reference sequence). Trimming cost V 2 bases and J 5 bases, with 9 bases left between them. Here the CDR3 DNA reads TGTGCCAGCAGCTTATCCGGGGTTTATGGCTACACCTTC. It translates to CASSLSGVYGYTF.

The chain recombines TRBV14 with TRBJ2-1; perhaps TRBD2 as D (6 bases). V dropped 4 bases and J dropped 3 bases, with 19 bases sitting between them. The V gene's germline CDR1 is SGHDN and CDR2 FVKESK. This CDR3 is 17 amino acids long. CDR3 nucleotides: TGTGCCAGCAGCCCCGGTATGGGTCTAGCGAACTACAATGAGCAGTTCTTC. Its protein is CASSPGMGLANYNEQFF.

The V call is TRBV30, the J call TRBJ1-2; 8 bases match TRBD1. This CDR3 is built from 13 residues. Trimming cost V 3 bases and J 6 bases; bases outside gene matches: 6. Germline-derived CDR1 and CDR2 are GTSNPN and SVGIG (reference sequence). The CDR3 DNA is TGTGCCTGGAGGGCAGGGGGCGCGGATGGCTACACCTTC. The encoded protein is CAWRAGGADGYTF.

The chain has TRBV19 and TRBJ1-2; possibly TRBD1 for D (5 bases). Germline-derived CDR1 and CDR2 are LNHDA and SQIVND (reference sequence). Trimming removed 5 bases from V and 2 bases from J, with 12 bases in between. The CDR3 is 14 residues long. The DNA for the CDR3 is TGTGCCAGTAGTCCGTTGCAGGGAAACTATGGCTACACCTTC. This encodes CASSPLQGNYGYTF.

The count of this clone is one. The chain joins TRBV18 to TRBJ2-7; 7 bases fit TRBD1. The CDR3 is made up of 14 amino acids. The germline gives CDR1 KGHSH, CDR2 LQKENI. V gave up 2 bases and J gave up 2 bases; unmatched junction bases: 3. The CDR3 bases are TGTGCCAGCTCACCAAGAGACAGGGCCTACGAGCAGTACTTC. Encoded protein: CASSPRDRAYEQYF.

The chain recombines TRBV6-1 with TRBJ1-6; D remains unclear. Trimming removed 2 bases at V and 10 bases at J, with 12 bases between. Germline assignment: CDR1 MNHNS and CDR2 SASEGT. This CDR3 is built from 14 residues. DNA for the CDR3: TGTGCCAGCAGTGAAAATCTAGGAGGATCACCCCTCCACTTT. Translation: CASSENLGGSPLHF.

The chain carries TRBV14 and TRBJ2-5, with D hard to call. V lost 0 bases and J 1 base, leaving 15 bases between the germline ends. The CDR3 sequence is 17 residues long. CDR1 SGHDN and CDR2 FVKESK come from the germline V gene. The CDR3, as DNA: TGTGCCAGCAGCCAAGATGGCCGAATCCGGCGCCAAGAGACCCAGTACTTC. Protein sequence: CASSQDGRIRRQETQYF.

V usage is TRBV6-2 or TRBV6-3 and J usage is TRBJ1-5; 7 positions match TRBD1. This CDR3 is built from 14 residues. Germline V lookup: CDR1 MNHEY, CDR2 SVGEGT. The V segment lost 7 bases and the J segment 3 bases; nucleotides outside the gene matches: 6. The CDR3 DNA reads TGTGCCAGCACCCCTGACAGGGCCAATCAGCCCCAGCATTTT. It translates to CASTPDRANQPQHF.

In this sample, this clone turned up once. The J gene is TRBJ1-6, the V gene TRBV25-1; 9 bases line up with TRBD1. V lost 4 bases to trimming and J lost 5 bases; unmatched junction nucleotides: 0. Germline V gene data show CDR1 as MGHDK and CDR2 as SYGVNS. This CDR3 spans 14 amino acids. Here the CDR3 DNA reads TGTGCCAGCAGTGGGACAGGGGATAATTCACCCCTCCACTTT. It encodes CASSGTGDNSPLHF.

V usage is TRBV11-3 and J usage is TRBJ2-1, with D possibly matching TRBD1 (7 bases). The germline gives CDR1 SGHNT, CDR2 YENEEA. Trimming removed 1 base from V and 4 bases from J, with 17 bases in between. The CDR3 extends over 17 amino acids. CDR3 sequence reads: CASSLGTGGDSYNEQFF. CDR3 DNA sequence: TGTGCCAGCAGCTTAGGGACTGGAGGGGACAGTTACAATGAGCAGTTCTTC.

The chain is built from TRBV5-1 and TRBJ2-7; TRBD1 might be the D (5 bases). The germline V gene has CDR1 SGHRS and CDR2 YFSETQ. The CDR3 is 12 amino acids. Trimming pared 3 bases from V and 4 bases from J, leaving 8 bases between. Written as DNA, the CDR3 is TGCGCCAGCAGCTACCAGGGTTACGAGCAGTACTTC. It encodes CASSYQGYEQYF.